A selection of T cell receptor beta chains follows, all from one sample in a study of blood T cell repertoires in COVID-19. The data were produced by immunoSEQ multiplex PCR, yet TCRdb's version contains in-frame clones alone and is incomplete. The table lists around 58,000 clones, more than 75% of them singletons, with about a tenth in the top ten. Sequencing was carried out using PBMCs or T cells enriched from blood (not recorded which). The receptors here all came from a woman aged 35 to 49 who had recovered from COVID-19. CDR3s include the opening cysteine and the closing phenylalanine or tryptophan. A D gene is named only where the DNA matches it firmly. Clone size is stated in some rows and not others, as once, few, many or a class when expanded.

TRBJ2-3,16,TRBV9,TRBD2,-,CASSESGGGRTDTQYF,TGTGCCAGCAGCGAGAGCGGCGGGGGGAGGACAGATACGCAGTATTTT
TRBJ2-2,15,TRBV5-1,-,few,CASSLGTPNTGELFF,TGCGCCAGCAGCTTGGGGACTCCGAACACCGGGGAGCTGTTTTTT
TRBJ2-7,15,TRBV7-8,-,-,CASSLGPGDNYGQYF,TGTGCCAGCAGCTTAGGGCCGGGGGATAACTACGGGCAGTACTTC
TRBJ2-7,15,TRBV5-1,TRBD1,-,CASSWGGQGYYEQYF,TGCGCCAGCAGCTGGGGAGGACAGGGATATTACGAGCAGTACTTC
TRBJ1-2,12,TRBV7-2,-,-,CASSERTSGYTF,TGTGCCAGCAGCGAGCGGACGAGTGGCTACACCTTC
TRBJ1-2,14,TRBV7-9,-,-,CASSWSTGRGGYTF,TGTGCCAGCAGCTGGTCAACAGGGAGGGGTGGCTACACCTTC
TRBJ2-1,13,TRBV5-1,TRBD1,-,CASSLEQGSGQFF,TGCGCCAGCAGCTTGGAACAGGGGAGTGGGCAGTTCTTC
TRBJ2-7,15,TRBV6-1,TRBD1,-,CASSDVGTASYEQYF,TGTGCCAGCAGTGACGTGGGGACAGCCTCCTACGAGCAGTACTTC
TRBJ1-3,14,TRBV14,-,-,CASSQDIAGNTIYF,TGTGCCAGCAGCCAAGATATCGCGGGAAACACCATATATTTT
TRBJ2-7,16,TRBV21-1,-,-,CASSTRGAGACVEQYF,TGTGCCAGCAGCACCCGGGGGGCGGGGGCCTGTGTCGAGCAGTACTTC
TRBJ2-1,15,TRBV7-9,TRBD1,-,CASSPQGQDYNEQFF,TGTGCCAGCAGCCCTCAGGGACAGGATTACAATGAGCAGTTCTTC
TRBJ2-1,14,TRBV29-1,-,-,CSVEWPGGSDEQFF,TGCAGCGTTGAATGGCCAGGGGGGAGCGATGAGCAGTTCTTC
TRBJ1-2,12,TRBV6-5,TRBD1,-,CASTAGGYGYTF,TGTGCCAGCACTGCAGGGGGCTATGGCTACACCTTC
TRBJ1-1,13,TRBV5-1,TRBD1,-,CASSWGQGTEAFF,TGCGCCAGCAGCTGGGGACAGGGAACTGAAGCTTTCTTT
TRBJ2-4,13,TRBV19,-,-,CASSAGQKNIQYF,TGTGCCAGTAGTGCGGGACAGAAAAACATTCAGTACTTC
TRBJ2-3,15,TRBV29-1,TRBD2,-,CSVEASGIGTDTQYF,TGCAGCGTTGAGGCTAGCGGGATCGGCACAGATACGCAGTATTTT
TRBJ2-6,22,TRBV24-1,TRBD1,-,CATSERDRVAPIQHSGANVLTF,TGTGCCACCAGTGAACGGGACAGGGTTGCCCCAATTCAACACTCTGGGGCCAACGTCCTGACTTTC
TRBJ2-2,13,TRBV10-3,TRBD1,once,CAVQGPLSGELFF,TGTGCCGTACAGGGGCCGCTGAGCGGGGAGCTGTTTTTT
TRBJ1-4,15,TRBV27,TRBD1,-,CASSPGTGWGEKLFF,TGTGCCAGCAGTCCCGGGACAGGGTGGGGTGAAAAACTGTTTTTT
TRBJ2-5,13,TRBV19,TRBD2,-,CASRSGGGETQYF,TGTGCCAGTAGGAGCGGGGGCGGAGAGACCCAGTACTTC
TRBJ2-3,14,TRBV25-1,-,-,CASSEALATDTQYF,TGTGCCAGCAGTGAAGCCCTAGCGACAGATACGCAGTATTTT
TRBJ2-7,16,TRBV5-1,TRBD1,once,CASSLSAGTGLYEQYF,TGCGCCAGCAGCCTCTCTGCCGGGACAGGGCTCTACGAGCAGTACTTC
TRBJ1-4,15,TRBV2,-,-,CASSGILATNEKLFF,TGTGCCAGCAGTGGTATACTCGCAACTAATGAAAAACTGTTTTTT
TRBJ1-1,14,TRBV7-9,TRBD1,-,CASSPTGGDTEAFF,TGTGCCAGCAGCCCTACAGGGGGGGACACTGAAGCTTTCTTT
TRBJ2-2,12,TRBV7-2,-,-,CASSLRSGELFF,TGTGCCAGCAGCTTACGGTCGGGGGAGCTGTTTTTT
TRBJ2-2,15,TRBV5-6,-,-,CASSLVLTGTGELFF,TGTGCCAGCAGCTTGGTCCTCACAGGGACCGGGGAGCTGTTTTTT
TRBJ2-5,16,TRBV3-1/TRBV3-2,-,-,CASSQESAYLGGTQYF,TGTGCCAGCAGCCAAGAAAGCGCTTATCTAGGGGGGACCCAGTACTTC
TRBJ2-2,15,TRBV5-1,TRBD2,-,CASSSRGGNTGELFF,TGCGCCAGCAGCTCCCGGGGGGGAAACACCGGGGAGCTGTTTTTT
TRBJ1-1,13,TRBV5-1,-,-,CASSVTGDGEAFF,TGCGCCAGCAGCGTGACAGGAGACGGTGAAGCTTTCTTT